One and the same sample provided the 2 T cell receptor beta chains below, sequenced in a study of blood T cell repertoires in COVID-19. Measured with immunoSEQ multiplex PCR; TCRdb has only the in-frame clones, and not every one. This table has roughly 250,000 clones, about 89% appearing once. Sequenced input: peripheral blood. All receptors come from a man aged 25-45 years with acute or convalescent COVID-19.

The chain couples TRBV4-1 to TRBJ1-1, with D tentatively TRBD1 (6 bases). The V end lost 6 bases, the J end lost 2 bases, and 16 bases lay between the germline ends. The CDR3 totals 15 residues. The germline V gene has CDR1 MGHRA and CDR2 YSYEKL. The CDR3 sequence is CASRDHRVPNTEAFF. The DNA for the CDR3 is TGCGCCAGCAGGGATCACAGGGTTCCTAACACTGAAGCTTTCTTT.

V usage is TRBV5-1 and J usage is TRBJ1-1, with D hard to call. The CDR3 is 14 residues long. The germline CDR1 and CDR2 sequences are SGHRS and YFSETQ. The V end lost 0 bases, the J end lost 1 base, and 7 bases lay between the germline ends. The chain's CDR3 is CASSLVGGNTEAFF. CDR3 DNA sequence: TGCGCCAGCAGCTTGGTAGGAGGGAACACTGAAGCTTTCTTT.